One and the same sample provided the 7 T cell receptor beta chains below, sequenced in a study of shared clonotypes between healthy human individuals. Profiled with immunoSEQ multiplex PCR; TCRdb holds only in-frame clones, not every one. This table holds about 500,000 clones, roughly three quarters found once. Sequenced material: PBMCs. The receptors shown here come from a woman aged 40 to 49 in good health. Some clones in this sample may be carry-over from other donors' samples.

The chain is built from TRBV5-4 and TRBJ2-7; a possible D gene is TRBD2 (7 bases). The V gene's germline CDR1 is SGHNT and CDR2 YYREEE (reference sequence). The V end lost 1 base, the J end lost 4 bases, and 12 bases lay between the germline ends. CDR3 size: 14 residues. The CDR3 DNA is TGTGCCAGCAGCTTGCGGGGGGCTATATACGAGCAGTACTTC. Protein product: CASSLRGAIYEQYF.

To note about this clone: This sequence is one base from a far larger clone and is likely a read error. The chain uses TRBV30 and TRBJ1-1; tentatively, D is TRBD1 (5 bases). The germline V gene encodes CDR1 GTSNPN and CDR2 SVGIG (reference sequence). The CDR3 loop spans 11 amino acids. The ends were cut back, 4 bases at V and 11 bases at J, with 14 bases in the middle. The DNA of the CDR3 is TGTGCCTGGACAATGGGGGGAATGGCTTTCTTT. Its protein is CAWTMGGMAFF.

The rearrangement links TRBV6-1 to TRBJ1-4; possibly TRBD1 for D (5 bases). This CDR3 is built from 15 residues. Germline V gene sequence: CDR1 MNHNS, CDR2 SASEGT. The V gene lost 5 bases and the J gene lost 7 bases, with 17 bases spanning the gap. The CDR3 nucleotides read TGTGCCAGCAGTCGGGACCTTTTGCGACGTGAAAAACTGTTTTTT. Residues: CASSRDLLRREKLFF.

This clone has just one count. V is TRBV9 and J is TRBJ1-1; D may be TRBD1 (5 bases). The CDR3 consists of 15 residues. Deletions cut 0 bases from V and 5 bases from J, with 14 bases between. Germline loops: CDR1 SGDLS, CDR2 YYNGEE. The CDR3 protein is CASSVVGREITEAFF. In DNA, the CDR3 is TGTGCCAGCAGCGTAGTCGGCAGGGAAATTACTGAAGCTTTCTTT.

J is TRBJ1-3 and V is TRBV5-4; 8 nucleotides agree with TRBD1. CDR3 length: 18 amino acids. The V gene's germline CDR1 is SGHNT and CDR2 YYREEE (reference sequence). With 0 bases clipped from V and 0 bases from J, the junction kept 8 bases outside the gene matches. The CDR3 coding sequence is TGTGCCAGCAGCTTGGGCCAAGACAGGGGCTACTCTGGAAACACCATATATTTT. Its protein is CASSLGQDRGYSGNTIYF.

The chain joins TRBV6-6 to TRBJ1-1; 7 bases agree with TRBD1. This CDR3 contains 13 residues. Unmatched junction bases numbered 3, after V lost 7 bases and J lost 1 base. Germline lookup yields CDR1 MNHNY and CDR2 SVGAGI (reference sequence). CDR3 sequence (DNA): TGTGCCAGCACGGACAGGAGGAACACTGAAGCTTTCTTT. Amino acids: CASTDRRNTEAFF.

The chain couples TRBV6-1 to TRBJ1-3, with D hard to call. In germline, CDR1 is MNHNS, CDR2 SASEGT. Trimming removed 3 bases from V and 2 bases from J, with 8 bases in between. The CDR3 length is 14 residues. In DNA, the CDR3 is TGTGCCAGCAGTGATTGGGGTCCTGGAAACACCATATATTTT. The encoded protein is CASSDWGPGNTIYF.